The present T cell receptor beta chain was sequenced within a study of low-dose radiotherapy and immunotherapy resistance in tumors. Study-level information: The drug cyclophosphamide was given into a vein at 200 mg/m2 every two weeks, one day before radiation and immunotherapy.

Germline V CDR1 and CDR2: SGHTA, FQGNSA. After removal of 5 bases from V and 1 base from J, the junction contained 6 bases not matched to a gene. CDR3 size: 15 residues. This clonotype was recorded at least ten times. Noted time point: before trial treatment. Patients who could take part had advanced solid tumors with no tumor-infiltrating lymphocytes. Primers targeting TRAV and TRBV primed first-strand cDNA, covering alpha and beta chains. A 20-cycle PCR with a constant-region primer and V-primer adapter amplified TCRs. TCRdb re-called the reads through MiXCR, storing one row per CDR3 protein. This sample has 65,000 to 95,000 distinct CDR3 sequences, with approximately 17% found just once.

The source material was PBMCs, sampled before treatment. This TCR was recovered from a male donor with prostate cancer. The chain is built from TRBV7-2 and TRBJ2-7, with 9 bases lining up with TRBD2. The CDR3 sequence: CASSVSSGESYEQYF. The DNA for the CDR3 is TGTGCCAGCAGCGTTTCTAGCGGGGAGTCCTACGAGCAGTACTTC.